The following is a T cell receptor beta chain sequence with its context. The CDR3 spans 15 residues. The sample is drawn from a study of blood T cell repertoires in COVID-19. Whole-study context: T cells, B-cell-depleted T cells, or PBMCs supplied cDNA or gDNA.

In the authors' workflow: For nucleated cells, counts were estimated from reference gene primer amplification. Clones were sequenced by immunoSEQ multiplex PCR, and TCRdb holds only the in-frame ones, with some missing. The V and J calls and clone size are taken from that table; D and trimming were inferred from the DNA. The sample records tens of thousands of clones, 86% being singletons. The receptor's source is a young man with acute or convalescent COVID-19. What was sequenced was peripheral blood. J is TRBJ2-7 and V is TRBV21-1; the DNA was not used to check the table's D call, TRBD2. TRBV21-1 has pseudogene status. The chain's CDR3 is CASSSGGRSSYEQYV. DNA for the CDR3: TGTGCCAGCAGCTCGGGGGGGCGAAGCTCCTACGAGCAGTACGTC.